This T cell receptor (beta chain) was recovered during a study of patients and donors after allogeneic stem cell transplantation. Germline V CDR1 and CDR2: KGHSH, LQKENI. Losses at the gene ends were 6 bases for V and 2 bases for J; bases not matched to a gene: 4. The CDR3 length is 15 residues. TCRdb passed the RT-PCR reads through MiXCR, listing each CDR3 protein once. The sample has 160,000 or so distinct CDR3 sequences, more than 20% seen once; the top ten hold 25% to 30%. The TCR originated in a human donor who was either an allogeneic HSCT recipient or a stem cell or donor lymphocyte infusion donor (not recorded which). It is not recorded whose cells these are; they may come from a transplant donor. This rearrangement joins TRBV18 to TRBJ2-7, with 13 nucleotides matching TRBD2. The sequenced material came from blood, either unsorted or a sorted T cell fraction (not recorded which). In DNA, the CDR3 is TGTGCCAGCTCGCCGACTAGCGGGGGGACCTACGAGCAGTACTTC. Protein sequence: CASSPTSGGTYEQYF.